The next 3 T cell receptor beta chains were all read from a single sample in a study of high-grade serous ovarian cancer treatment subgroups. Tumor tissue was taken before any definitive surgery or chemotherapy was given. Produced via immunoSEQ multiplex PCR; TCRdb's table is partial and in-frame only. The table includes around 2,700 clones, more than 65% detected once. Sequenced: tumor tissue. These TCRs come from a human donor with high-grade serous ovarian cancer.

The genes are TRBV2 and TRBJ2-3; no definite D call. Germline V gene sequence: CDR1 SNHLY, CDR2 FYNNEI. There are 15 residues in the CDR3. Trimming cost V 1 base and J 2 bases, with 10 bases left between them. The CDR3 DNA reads TGTGCCAGCAGTGAAGGTCGGTCGCCCACAGATACGCAGTATTTT. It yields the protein CASSEGRSPTDTQYF.

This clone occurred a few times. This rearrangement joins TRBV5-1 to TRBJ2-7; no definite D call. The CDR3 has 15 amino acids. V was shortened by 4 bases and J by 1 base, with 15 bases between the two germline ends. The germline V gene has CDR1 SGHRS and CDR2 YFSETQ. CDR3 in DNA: TGCGCCAGCAGCACTGGACCGTTTCCTTCCTACGAGCAGTACTTC. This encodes CASSTGPFPSYEQYF.

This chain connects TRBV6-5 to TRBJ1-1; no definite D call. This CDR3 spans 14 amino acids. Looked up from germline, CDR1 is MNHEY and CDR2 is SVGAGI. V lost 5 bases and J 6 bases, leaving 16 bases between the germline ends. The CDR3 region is CASSTAGQIPEAFF. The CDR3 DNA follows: TGTGCCAGCAGTACGGCTGGGCAGATTCCTGAAGCTTTCTTT.